A single sample gave rise to the 21 T cell receptor beta chains below, sequenced in a study of CD8 T cells in ankylosing spondylitis. A single record per CDR3 protein comes from TCRdb applying MiXCR to the 5' RACE reads. There are about 160,000 distinct CDR3 sequences in the sample; about 18% occur only once, and over 7.5% lies in the top ten. Sequencing was done on a sample of blood, either unsorted or a sorted T cell fraction (not recorded which). These receptors all come from a male donor with ankylosing spondylitis or in good health (not recorded which).

The V call is TRBV12-3 or TRBV12-4, the J call TRBJ2-1; D is uncertain. This CDR3 region has 11 residues. V was shortened by 2 bases and J by 8 bases, with 4 bases between the two germline ends. The CDR3 nucleotides are TGTGCCAGCAGTTTAATATATGAGCAGTTCTTC. Encoded protein: CASSLIYEQFF.

The genes are TRBV2 and TRBJ2-3; D is undetermined. Germline-derived CDR1 and CDR2 are SNHLY and FYNNEI. The ends were cut back, 4 bases at V and 1 base at J, with 12 bases in the middle. This CDR3 region has 15 residues. The CDR3 is CASSARRPGTDTQYF. CDR3 DNA: TGTGCCAGCAGTGCCCGGCGCCCCGGCACAGATACGCAGTATTTT.

This clonotype appeared a few times. This chain uses TRBV11-2 with TRBJ2-2, with TRBD2 as a possible D gene (6 bases). V was shortened by 5 bases and J by 2 bases, with 15 bases between the two germline ends. This CDR3 region has 16 residues. In germline, CDR1 is SGHAT, CDR2 FQNNGV. The CDR3 sequence: CASSRGAGGNTGELFF. The CDR3 DNA is TGTGCCAGCAGCCGCGGGGCGGGCGGAAACACCGGGGAGCTGTTTTTT.

A remark on this clonotype: This sequence may be a read error, since a much larger clone differs from it by one base. V and J are TRBV19 and TRBJ2-3; TRBD2 might be the D (5 bases). This CDR3 comprises 15 residues. Trimming stripped 8 bases from V and 0 bases from J, with 15 bases between. CDR1 LNHDA and CDR2 SQIVND come from the germline V gene (reference sequence). CDR3 sequence (DNA): TGTGCCAGTTCAAGACTATCGGCTAGCACAGATACGCAGTATTTT. It encodes CASSRLSASTDTQYF.

This clonotype was observed at least ten times. This chain connects TRBV28 to TRBJ2-4; D is possibly TRBD1 (6 bases). The germline V gene encodes CDR1 MDHEN and CDR2 SYDVKM. The length of the CDR3 is 13 residues. Trimming left V 7 bases short and J 5 bases short, with 12 bases between. For the CDR3, the DNA is TGTGCCAGCACCGAAAACAGGGAAAACATTCAGTACTTC. Amino acids: CASTENRENIQYF.

The V gene is TRBV28, the J gene TRBJ1-4, with D possibly TRBD1 on 5 matching bases. Germline CDR1 is MDHEN and CDR2 is SYDVKM. The CDR3 length is 15 residues. Trimming cost V 7 bases and J 6 bases, with 18 bases left between them. CDR3 in amino acids: CASTQPPGGDEKLFF. CDR3 in DNA: TGTGCCAGCACCCAGCCCCCCGGGGGTGATGAAAAACTGTTTTTT.

The chain has TRBV10-3 and TRBJ2-7, with 7 bases aligning to TRBD2. The trim removed 0 bases at V and 2 bases at J, leaving 7 bases unmatched. The CDR3 extends over 16 amino acids. CDR1 and CDR2 from the germline V gene are ENHRY and SYGVKD. CDR3 coding DNA: TGTGCCATCAGTGAGTCAAGTGGGACTATTACCTACGAGCAGTACTTC. It codes for CAISESSGTITYEQYF.

This CDR3 is CASSVGGGGSYNEQFF. CDR3 DNA sequence: TGTGCCAGCAGCGTAGGTGGGGGAGGCTCCTACAATGAGCAGTTCTTC. The rearrangement uses TRBV9 and TRBJ2-1, with D tentatively TRBD2 (6 bases). With 0 bases removed from V and 0 bases from J, the gap between germline ends came to 10 bases. Germline CDR1 is SGDLS and CDR2 is YYNGEE. The CDR3 loop spans 16 amino acids.

This clonotype was observed a handful of times. The CDR3 sequence is CASSKQTSSIYNEQFF. The CDR3 nucleotides are TGTGCCAGCAGCAAACAGACTAGCAGCATCTACAATGAGCAGTTCTTC. The chain employs TRBV4-2 and TRBJ2-1; TRBD2 matches at 7 bases. V lost 5 bases to trimming and J lost 3 bases; unmatched junction nucleotides: 10. Germline lookup yields CDR1 LGHNA and CDR2 YNFKEQ. The CDR3 sequence is 16 residues long.

V gene TRBV4-1 combines with J gene TRBJ2-2, with D possibly called TRBD1 or TRBD2 (5 bases each). Germline V gives CDR1 MGHRA, CDR2 YSYEKL. CDR3 length: 15 amino acids. The V and J ends lost 4 bases and 4 bases respectively, with 13 bases between them. The CDR3 sequence: CASSLPRGPTGELFF. CDR3 coding DNA: TGCGCCAGCAGCCTCCCGAGGGGCCCCACCGGGGAGCTGTTTTTT.

This clonotype turned up a few times. The J gene is TRBJ1-2, the V gene TRBV30, with D possibly TRBD1 on 6 matching bases. Trimming stripped 3 bases from V and 7 bases from J, with 15 bases between. The CDR3 sequence is 13 residues long. CDR1 GTSNPN and CDR2 SVGIG come from the germline V gene (reference sequence). CDR3 nucleotide sequence: TGTGCCTGGAGCAGTGAGGGGGGCGTTGGCTACACCTTC. This translates into CAWSSEGGVGYTF.

V and J are TRBV29-1 and TRBJ2-2; tentative D call: TRBD1 (6 bases). CDR1 SQVTM and CDR2 ANQGSEA come from the germline V gene. The length of the CDR3 is 14 residues. Trimming removed 7 bases from V and 3 bases from J, with 15 bases in between. CDR3 amino acids: CSARYRVDTGELFF. The CDR3, as DNA: TGCAGCGCCCGATACAGGGTGGACACCGGGGAGCTGTTTTTT.

The chain is built from TRBV12-3 or TRBV12-4 and TRBJ2-5, with 7 bases lining up with TRBD2. The CDR3 consists of 15 residues. The J segment lost 4 bases and the V segment lost 3 bases, leaving 8 bases of the junction unmatched. The CDR3 DNA reads as TGTGCCAGCAGTTTCCGGGACTACCACCGAGAGACCCAGTACTTC. Amino acids: CASSFRDYHRETQYF.

This sequence joins TRBV30 and TRBJ1-3; 9 nucleotides match TRBD1. CDR3 length equals 16 residues. Germline V gene data show CDR1 as GTSNPN and CDR2 as SVGIG (reference sequence). Trimming removed 0 bases from V and 5 bases from J; junction bases left unmatched: 8. This CDR3 reads CAWSVPRTGDRNTIYF. The CDR3 nucleotides are TGTGCCTGGAGTGTACCCCGGACAGGGGATCGAAACACCATATATTTT.

This clonotype showed up many times. This chain joins TRBV20-1 and TRBJ2-1; the D gene is possibly TRBD2 (6 bases). The CDR3 runs 16 residues. Germline V gene lookup returns CDR1 DFQATT and CDR2 SNEGSKA (reference sequence). Trimming stripped 0 bases from V and 3 bases from J, with 15 bases between. CDR3 bases: TGCAGTGCTAGAGATCTACAAGCGGGCGGCTACAATGAGCAGTTCTTC. This sequence encodes CSARDLQAGGYNEQFF.

This clonotype was observed many times. The chain joins TRBV5-1 to TRBJ2-3; 7 bases are shared with TRBD1. This CDR3 is built from 14 residues. Germline loops: CDR1 SGHRS, CDR2 YFSETQ. Germline trimming cut 0 bases from V and 4 bases from J; bases unmatched to any gene: 2. The CDR3 DNA reads TGCGCCAGCAGCTTGGAAGGGGGCGCAGATACGCAGTATTTT. As protein: CASSLEGGADTQYF.

The V and J genes are TRBV18 and TRBJ2-7, with D perhaps TRBD1 or TRBD2 (6 bases each). With 6 bases removed from V and 0 bases from J, the gap between germline ends came to 12 bases. Per germline, CDR1 KGHSH and CDR2 LQKENI. The CDR3 contains 14 residues. The CDR3 here is CASSPGASSYEQYF. The CDR3 bases are TGTGCCAGCTCCCCGGGGGCGAGCTCCTACGAGCAGTACTTC.

This clonotype was found many times. The chain joins TRBV12-3 or TRBV12-4 to TRBJ1-5, with D possibly being TRBD1 (6 bases). The CDR3 spans 15 residues. The ends were cut back, 5 bases at V and 3 bases at J, with 14 bases in the middle. DNA of the CDR3: TGTGCCAGCAGTCGGGGGGCAAGTCCCAATCAGCCCCAGCATTTT. This encodes CASSRGASPNQPQHF.

This clonotype appeared many times. The chain couples TRBV12-3 or TRBV12-4 to TRBJ1-1; D possibly corresponds to TRBD1 (6 bases). V shed 0 bases and J shed 1 base, with 9 bases lying between them. CDR3 length equals 15 residues. The CDR3 loop is CASSLAGTSNTEAFF. DNA for the CDR3: TGTGCCAGCAGTTTAGCCGGGACATCGAACACTGAAGCTTTCTTT.

On this clonotype: Given a much more abundant clone one base away, this may be a read error. This chain joins TRBV5-1 and TRBJ1-5; unclear D gene. Germline values: CDR1 SGHRS, CDR2 YFSETQ. The CDR3 has 15 amino acids. The CDR3 DNA reads as TGCGGCAGCAGCTTGTCAGGTGCGGGCAATCAGCCCCAGCATTTT. Protein: CGSSLSGAGNQPQHF. The variable domain in full, completed from reference TRBV5-1 and TRBJ1-5, reads KAGVTQTPRYLIKTRGQQVTLSCSPISGHRSVSWYQQTPGQGLQFLFEYFSETQRNKGNFPGRFSGRQFSNSRSEMNVSTLELGDSALYLCGSSLSGAGNQPQHFGDGTRLSIL.

This clonotype was recorded many times. The rearrangement links TRBV5-1 to TRBJ1-4; 9 bases match TRBD1. Germline V gene sequence: CDR1 SGHRS, CDR2 YFSETQ. This CDR3 is built from 15 residues. V lost 4 bases and J lost 5; bases outside the gene matches: 6. CDR3 nucleotides: TGCGCCAGCAGCCCCTGGACAGGGGTAAATGAAAAACTGTTTTTT. It specifies CASSPWTGVNEKLFF. The full variable domain, its missing parts supplied by reference TRBV5-1 and TRBJ1-4, is KAGVTQTPRYLIKTRGQQVTLSCSPISGHRSVSWYQQTPGQGLQFLFEYFSETQRNKGNFPGRFSGRQFSNSRSEMNVSTLELGDSALYLCASSPWTGVNEKLFFGSGTQLSVL.